The entry that follows covers one TCR beta chain sequence. The antigen is undetermined. The germline V gene has CDR1 KGHSH and CDR2 LQKENI. The V segment lost 0 bases and the J segment 5 bases; nucleotides outside the gene matches: 3. This CDR3 comprises 14 residues. 60 Vbeta and 13 Jbeta primers were used in PCR. Sequencing was performed with immunoSEQ multiplex PCR; in TCRdb, only in-frame clones are kept and a portion is missing. The specimen's table records just over 150,000 clones. The record originates from a study of cytomegalovirus exposure and HLA in healthy donors. General study points: As was reported, the classifier diagnosed cytomegalovirus status with high specificity and sensitivity. Another analysis was done later, and it associated 15,000 to 20,000 TCR beta sequences with HLA alleles at 0.05 false discovery rate. TRBV6-2, TRBV6-3 and some other V segments were unresolvable in 87-base-pair reads.

Specimen: PBMCs. The receptor's source is a man aged 25 to 40 in good health and CMV-seronegative. This chain connects TRBV18 to TRBJ2-7; 8 positions agree with TRBD1. The CDR3 DNA sequence: TGTGCCAGCTCACCACCGACAGGGGCCGACGAGCAGTACTTC. Its translation is CASSPPTGADEQYF.